The rows below give T cell receptor beta chains drawn from one sample of a study of blood T cell repertoires in COVID-19. The table came from immunoSEQ multiplex PCR; TCRdb's copy has only in-frame clones and leaves some out. The sample holds around 160,000 clones, 80% to 90% seen once. The sample taken for sequencing was peripheral blood. The receptors shown here come from a man aged 60 to 75 with acute or convalescent COVID-19. The CDR3 runs from the conserved cysteine through the conserved F or W. The D gene is left open where the match is weak. The size of a clone is reported for some rows only, either as once, few or many, or as a class for expanded clones.

clone size	D gene	V gene	J gene	CDR3 DNA	CDR3 protein
NA	NA	TRBV28	TRBJ2-4	TGTGCCAGCAGCTCGACTGGCGCCGTAGCCAAAAACATTCAGTACTTC	CASSSTGAVAKNIQYF
NA	NA	TRBV28	TRBJ1-5	TGTGCCAGCAACGGCCAGGACATTAACAATCAGCCCCAGCATTTT	CASNGQDINNQPQHF
NA	NA	TRBV7-8	TRBJ1-1	TGTGCCAGCAGCCCCCGGGAGGGCCAAACTGAAGCTTTCTTT	CASSPREGQTEAFF
once	NA	TRBV5-4	TRBJ2-1	TGTGCCAGCAGCGGAGGAGTAGCGGTGGGTGTTGAGCAGTTCTTC	CASSGGVAVGVEQFF
NA	NA	TRBV6-5	TRBJ1-5	TGTGCCAGCCGGGACATCATGGCCCAGCATTTT	CASRDIMAQHF
once	NA	TRBV5-1	TRBJ2-7	TGCGCCAGCAGCTTGGTCGGGATCTCCTACGAGCAGTACTTC	CASSLVGISYEQYF
once	NA	TRBV11-2	TRBJ1-3	TGTGCCAGCAGCCGACAGTCCTCTGGAAACACCATATATTTT	CASSRQSSGNTIYF
NA	NA	TRBV3-1/TRBV3-2	TRBJ1-6	TGTGCCAGCAGCCAAGAACAGCTGTACAATTCACCCCTCCACTTT	CASSQEQLYNSPLHF
few	NA	TRBV27	TRBJ1-5	TGTGCCAGCGCGGAGGGGCATAGCAATCAGCCCCAGCATTTT	CASAEGHSNQPQHF
NA	NA	TRBV7-9	TRBJ1-4	TGTGCCAGCAGCTTAGGCACAGGGGAAAAACTGTTTTTT	CASSLGTGEKLFF
NA	TRBD2	TRBV6-2/TRBV6-3	TRBJ2-3	TGTGCCAGCAGATACGGGGGTAGCGGGAGCGCAGATACGCAGTATTTT	CASRYGGSGSADTQYF
NA	TRBD1	TRBV19	TRBJ1-6	TGTGCCAGTAGTAGTTTGGGACAGGTTAATTCACCCCTCCACTTT	CASSSLGQVNSPLHF
NA	TRBD1	TRBV7-3	TRBJ1-3	TGTGCCAGCAGCTTACAAGGAGGGGGCTTGAACACCATATATTTT	CASSLQGGGLNTIYF
NA	TRBD2	TRBV3-1/TRBV3-2	TRBJ2-1	TGTGCCAGCAGCCGGGAGGGCCTTTTCAATGAGCAGTTCTTC	CASSREGLFNEQFF
NA	NA	TRBV4-1	TRBJ2-4	TGCGCCAGCAGCCTCGAGAATCTAGCCAAAAACATTCAGTACTTC	CASSLENLAKNIQYF
NA	NA	TRBV5-1	TRBJ1-5	TGCGCCAGCAGTAAGGGGGATAGCAATCAGCCCCAGCATTTT	CASSKGDSNQPQHF
NA	NA	TRBV6-1	TRBJ1-1	TGTGCCAGCAGTGAAGCGTCCTCAGGGAACACTGAAGCTTTCTTT	CASSEASSGNTEAFF
NA	NA	TRBV4-1	TRBJ1-1	TGCGCCAGCAGCCAACCCCAACTCGGAGGCACTGAAGCTTTCTTT	CASSQPQLGGTEAFF